This T cell receptor (beta chain) is from a study of T cells after yellow fever vaccination. Broader study findings: The secondary response peaked faster, at day 5 versus 15, but was weaker. Any FACS-sorted repertoire could hold abundant clonotypes that contaminate it from the bulk population. Clones from primary vaccination mostly reappeared after the booster (roughly 95% CD4, around 90% CD8).

Per germline, CDR1 SNHLY and CDR2 FYNNEI. V was trimmed by 3 bases and J by 6 bases, leaving 15 bases between them. This CDR3 comprises 15 residues. Researchers made TCR cDNA using 5'RACE template switching, and this step added a universal primer site and UMIs. TCRdb ran MiXCR on the 5' RACE reads and lists one entry per CDR3 protein. The table lists roughly 49,000 distinct CDR3 sequences, approximately 7% of them singletons. This clonotype showed up many times. Its antigen is unknown. V and J are TRBV2 and TRBJ1-5; D is possibly TRBD1 (5 bases). The sample was CD8+ T cells sorted from PBMCs, taken less than 16 days after the first yellow fever vaccination. The origin of this receptor is a man younger than 30 who received the YFV17D yellow fever vaccine. CDR3 nucleotides: TGTGCCAGCAGTGACCCAGGGAGCGGGCCTCAGCCCCAGCATTTT. Its protein product is CASSDPGSGPQPQHF.